This paragraph reports one T cell receptor beta chain. Its antigen remains unidentified. This specimen comes from a study of T-cell memory formation after mild COVID-19. Study details: In these data, TCR clusters were largely donor specific.

Findings and caveats of the study: CD4+ bias marked clones expanding day 15 to 37, unlike balanced contracting clones. The study detected some responding clones in pre-infection memory, suggesting cross-reactive memory joined. CD8+ contracting clones occupied EMRA, while CD4+ ones occupied mainly CM and EM.

TCRdb passed the 5' RACE reads through MiXCR, listing each CDR3 protein once. In the table there are approximately 190,000 distinct CDR3 sequences, about 16% of which are singletons. The germline CDR1 and CDR2 sequences are SGHNT and YENEEA. V lost 4 bases to trimming and J lost 6 bases; unmatched junction nucleotides: 7. The CDR3 loop spans 15 amino acids. Sequenced: PBMCs or a T cell subset sorted from them (not recorded which). The genes are TRBV11-3 and TRBJ2-1, with 9 positions matching TRBD1. This receptor was obtained from an adult woman who had mild COVID-19 (a few samples of this study predate the infection). Cell type and time point are not known. CDR3 sequence reads: CASSSGTGYFNEQFF. For the CDR3, the DNA is TGTGCCAGCAGCTCCGGGACAGGGTACTTCAATGAGCAGTTCTTC.